This T cell receptor (beta chain) originates from a study of T cell changes during pregnancy in multiple sclerosis. Generated by immunoSEQ multiplex PCR, the TCRdb table keeps only in-frame clones and is missing some. The table lists some 85,000 clones, around 96% of them singletons. V gave up 3 bases and J gave up 3 bases, with 18 bases separating them. Germline V gene lookup returns CDR1 MDHEN and CDR2 SYDVKM. This CDR3 is built from 16 residues. The source of this sequence is a female donor with multiple sclerosis, enrolled in a pregnancy study. This chain joins TRBV28 and TRBJ2-7, with TRBD1 as a possible D gene (5 bases). The input for sequencing was peripheral blood, taken in the second trimester of pregnancy. The CDR3 sequence: CASSFLFDSGGYEQYF. CDR3 DNA sequence: TGTGCCAGCAGTTTCCTGTTCGACAGTGGTGGCTACGAGCAGTACTTC.